This T cell receptor (beta chain) was identified in a study of blood T cell repertoires in COVID-19. Method: immunoSEQ multiplex PCR; TCRdb's copy keeps in-frame clones and lacks some. The profile shows about 240,000 clones, around 87% of them singletons. Clinical histories supplied by participants themselves formed the basis of cohort assignment. Germline lookup yields CDR1 MNHNY and CDR2 SVGAGI (reference sequence). The J segment lost 7 bases and the V segment lost 4 bases, leaving 5 bases of the junction unmatched. The CDR3 runs 14 residues. The V gene is TRBV6-6, the J gene TRBJ1-2, with 11 nucleotides matching TRBD1. This receptor was taken from a woman in her forties with acute COVID-19. What was sequenced was PBMCs or T cells enriched from blood (not recorded which). The CDR3 DNA follows: TGTGCCAGCAGTTCCGGGACAGGGGGTCTTGGCTACACCTTC. This codes for CASSSGTGGLGYTF.